Listed here are 29 T cell receptor beta chains from one sample, sequenced in a study of cytomegalovirus exposure and HLA in healthy donors. A multiplex PCR was run with 60 Vbeta primers and 13 Jbeta primers. Profiling relied on immunoSEQ multiplex PCR, and the TCRdb table lists in-frame clones only, not all of them. The sample carries about 140,000 clones, around 66% recorded once. The sequencing sample was made of PBMCs. These receptors all come from a woman aged 55-69 years in good health and CMV-seronegative.

This clone was observed a few times. The chain has TRBV28 and TRBJ2-1; 9 bases match TRBD2. CDR1 MDHEN and CDR2 SYDVKM come from the germline V gene. V lost 7 bases to trimming and J lost 5 bases; unmatched junction nucleotides: 9. CDR3 length: 15 residues. CDR3 loop: CASTRPGTSHNEQFF. The CDR3 DNA reads TGTGCCAGCACCCGTCCCGGGACTAGCCACAATGAGCAGTTCTTC.

The chain links TRBV6-4 to TRBJ1-1; D gene unclear. Per germline, CDR1 MRHNA and CDR2 SNTAGT. Trimming stripped 0 bases from V and 7 bases from J, with 9 bases between. The CDR3 has 13 amino acids. For the CDR3, the DNA is TGTGCCAGCAGTGACTCCGGCGGCCGTGAAGCTTTCTTT. Translating gives CASSDSGGREAFF.

A few counts support this clone. The chain is built from TRBV5-4 and TRBJ2-1, with a possible D match to TRBD2 (5 bases). CDR1 SGHNT and CDR2 YYREEE come from the germline V gene (reference sequence). Trimming removed 1 base from V and 2 bases from J, with 10 bases in between. This CDR3 comprises 15 residues. The chain's CDR3 is CASSLTDWPYNEQFF. CDR3 DNA: TGTGCCAGCAGCTTGACGGACTGGCCCTACAATGAGCAGTTCTTC. The full variable domain, with the rest looked up from reference TRBV5-4 and TRBJ2-1, is ETGVTQSPTHLIKTRGQQVTLRCSSQSGHNTVSWYQQALGQGPQFIFQYYREEENGRGNFPPRFSGLQFPNYSSELNVNALELDDSALYLCASSLTDWPYNEQFFGPGTRLTVL.

The rearrangement uses TRBV21-1 and TRBJ1-2; TRBD1 reflects the table's D call only, with no check against the DNA. TRBV21-1 is a listed pseudogene. This CDR3 region has 16 residues. CDR3 nucleotides: TGTGCCAGCAGCCCCCACCACCAAACACAGAATTATGGCTACACCTTC. Amino acids: CASSPHHQTQNYGYTF.

This sequence joins TRBV5-6 and TRBJ1-6; the match to TRBD1 covers 7 bases. This CDR3 comprises 15 residues. J was trimmed by 6 bases and V by 2 bases; bases with no gene match: 5. Germline lookup yields CDR1 SGHDT and CDR2 YYEEEE. The CDR3 sequence is CASSFRQGFNSPLHF. The CDR3, as DNA: TGTGCCAGCAGCTTTCGACAGGGATTTAATTCACCCCTCCACTTT.

The chain recombines TRBV7-2 with TRBJ2-4; 7 bases map to TRBD1. The CDR3 runs to 15 residues. Germline-derived CDR1 and CDR2 are SGHTA and FQGNSA. Trimming at V came to 5 bases and at J to 5 bases, leaving 9 bases not matched to a gene. The CDR3 DNA reads TGTGCCAGCAGCGGAGCGACAGGGTTCCAAAACATTCAGTACTTC. It encodes CASSGATGFQNIQYF.

For the CDR3, the DNA is TGTGCCAGCAGCCCATGGGGACAGGGGACCTCCGAGCAGTACTTC. Amino acids: CASSPWGQGTSEQYF. V is TRBV7-8 and J is TRBJ2-7, with 10 bases that match TRBD1. Germline V lookup: CDR1 SGHVS, CDR2 FQNEAQ. The junction had 10 bases not matched to a gene; V was cut back by 5 bases and J by 6 bases. This CDR3 has 15 amino acids.

V gene TRBV2 combines with J gene TRBJ2-7; 7 positions match TRBD2. The CDR3 covers 13 residues. After removal of 3 bases from V and 5 bases from J, the junction contained 4 bases not matched to a gene. Germline V gene sequence: CDR1 SNHLY, CDR2 FYNNEI. The CDR3 is CASSDGGSDEQYF. The CDR3 nucleotides read TGTGCCAGCAGTGACGGCGGGAGCGACGAGCAGTACTTC.

The chain couples TRBV19 to TRBJ2-7; 9 positions agree with TRBD1. The germline CDR1 and CDR2 sequences are LNHDA and SQIVND (reference sequence). J gave up 7 bases and V 6 bases, and 16 bases lay outside the gene matches. The CDR3 contains 16 residues. The CDR3 nucleotides read TGTGCCAGTAGCCCCACCCGGACAGGGGCATCGGGGGAGCAGTACTTC. It encodes CASSPTRTGASGEQYF.

The rearrangement joins TRBV6-6 to TRBJ2-1; tentatively, D is TRBD2 (5 bases). The germline CDR1 and CDR2 sequences are MNHNY and SVGAGI (reference sequence). CDR3 length equals 16 residues. Trimming removed 6 bases at V and 0 bases at J, with 15 bases between. The CDR3 protein is CASSRTLAASYNEQFF. The CDR3 DNA sequence: TGTGCCAGCAGCAGGACTCTAGCAGCCTCCTACAATGAGCAGTTCTTC.

V is TRBV5-6 and J is TRBJ2-7; TRBD1 is a possible D gene (6 bases). Trimming removed 4 bases from V and 3 bases from J, with 11 bases in between. There are 13 residues in the CDR3. Germline CDR1 and CDR2: SGHDT and YYEEEE. In DNA, the CDR3 is TGTGCCAGCAGCGCGACAGGTTTCTACGAGCAGTACTTC. Its translation: CASSATGFYEQYF. Looking up the rest from reference TRBV5-6 and TRBJ2-7 gives the full variable domain: DAGVTQSPTHLIKTRGQQVTLRCSPKSGHDTVSWYQQALGQGPQFIFQYYEEEERQRGNFPDRFSGHQFPNYSSELNVNALLLGDSALYLCASSATGFYEQYFGPGTRLTVT.

This clone appeared once. The CDR3 protein is CATSRDPGLGVGYTF. The CDR3, as DNA: TGTGCCACCAGCAGAGATCCGGGACTGGGGGTAGGCTACACCTTC. The chain carries TRBV15 and TRBJ1-2, with D perhaps TRBD1 (5 bases). Germline CDR1 is LNHNV and CDR2 is YYDKDF (reference sequence). The CDR3 length is 15 residues. V was shortened by 0 bases and J by 8 bases, with 16 bases between the two germline ends. Full variable domain (rest looked up from reference TRBV15 and TRBJ1-2): DAMVIQNPRYQVTQFGKPVTLSCSQTLNHNVMYWYQQKSSQAPKLLFHYYDKDFNNEADTPDNFQSRRPNTSFCFLDIRSPGLGDTAMYLCATSRDPGLGVGYTFGSGTRLTVV.

This sequence joins TRBV9 and TRBJ2-3, with 7 positions matching TRBD2. CDR1 is SGDLS and CDR2 is YYNGEE in the germline V gene. J gave up 2 bases and V 4 bases, and 19 bases lay outside the gene matches. The CDR3 sequence is 19 residues long. DNA for the CDR3: TGTGCCAGCAGCTCGACCGGGACTACAACCAGGATCCCCACAGATACGCAGTATTTT. This gives the protein CASSSTGTTTRIPTDTQYF.

The chain joins TRBV6-6 to TRBJ2-1; 14 bases match TRBD2. This CDR3 spans 15 amino acids. Germline CDR1 is MNHNY and CDR2 is SVGAGI (reference sequence). With V trimmed by 7 bases and J by 7 bases, 6 bases remained unmatched. DNA of the CDR3: TGTGCCAGCATGGGACTAGCGGGAGTTACGAATGAGCAGTTCTTC. This gives the protein CASMGLAGVTNEQFF.

The sample holds a few counts of this clone. The rearrangement joins TRBV11-1 to TRBJ2-2, with TRBD2 matching over 9 bases. CDR3 length: 15 amino acids. The germline V gene encodes CDR1 SGHAT and CDR2 FQDESV (reference sequence). V was clipped by 4 bases and J by 4 bases; unmatched bases: 4. The CDR3 DNA sequence: TGTGCCAGCAGCTCGGCGGGAGGGCCCACCGGGGAGCTGTTTTTT. Translating it yields CASSSAGGPTGELFF.

The chain carries TRBV6-5 and TRBJ2-7, with D possibly matching TRBD2 (5 bases). V lost 6 bases and J lost 7, with 13 bases in between. This CDR3 spans 12 amino acids. Germline lookup yields CDR1 MNHEY and CDR2 SVGAGI. CDR3 DNA sequence: TGTGCCAGCAGGCCGGGGTTGGGGGAGCAGTACTTC. Its translation is CASRPGLGEQYF.

This clone has only a few counts. The chain has TRBV18 and TRBJ2-7; 13 bases are a match to TRBD2. CDR1 and CDR2 from the germline V gene are KGHSH and LQKENI. This CDR3 region has 16 residues. Germline trimming cut 3 bases from V and 0 bases from J; bases unmatched to any gene: 2. The CDR3 DNA reads as TGTGCCAGCTCACCGACTAGCGGGGGGTCCTCCTACGAGCAGTACTTC. Translation gives CASSPTSGGSSYEQYF.

V and J are TRBV6-1 and TRBJ1-6; D is undetermined. Germline CDR1 reads MNHNS; CDR2 reads SASEGT. This CDR3 contains 14 residues. The V end was cut by 5 bases, the J end by 6 bases, with 11 bases between. The CDR3 region is CASSLSGINSPLHF. In DNA, the CDR3 is TGTGCCAGCAGTTTATCGGGGATTAATTCACCCCTCCACTTT.

This clone came up a few times. V is TRBV7-8 and J is TRBJ1-2; D perhaps matches TRBD1 (6 bases). CDR1 SGHVS and CDR2 FQNEAQ come from the germline V gene. The CDR3 length is 16 residues. Trimming removed 5 bases from V and 1 base from J, with 17 bases in between. CDR3 sequence reads: CASSPQPSRGNYGYTF. The CDR3 DNA is TGTGCCAGCAGCCCCCAACCTAGCAGGGGTAACTATGGCTACACCTTC.

The V call is TRBV7-9, the J call TRBJ1-2, with D unresolved. The germline gives CDR1 SEHNR, CDR2 FQNEAQ (reference sequence). The germline V and J ends were trimmed by 1 base and 7 bases, with 10 bases remaining between them. This CDR3 spans 13 amino acids. DNA of the CDR3: TGTGCCAGCAGCTTAGGGTTGGGCCCTGGCTACACCTTC. It yields the protein CASSLGLGPGYTF. The full variable domain, rest sourced from reference TRBV7-9 and TRBJ1-2, is DTGVSQNPRHKITKRGQNVTFRCDPISEHNRLYWYRQTLGQGPEFLTYFQNEAQLEKSRLLSDRFSAERPKGSFSTLEIQRTEQGDSAMYLCASSLGLGPGYTFGSGTRLTVV.

In its sample, this clone was seen once. This chain uses TRBV7-2 with TRBJ2-3, with 7 bases fitting TRBD2. The CDR3 consists of 15 residues. V dropped 5 bases and J dropped 2; count of bases not matched to a gene: 7. CDR1 SGHTA and CDR2 FQGNSA come from the germline V gene. The DNA of the CDR3 is TGTGCCAGCAGCCCAGCGGGATGGGACACAGATACGCAGTATTTT. Encoded protein: CASSPAGWDTDTQYF.

The chain couples TRBV25-1 to TRBJ1-3, with D unresolved. Germline V gene data show CDR1 as MGHDK and CDR2 as SYGVNS. Trimming stripped 3 bases from V and 0 bases from J, with 9 bases between. The CDR3 extends over 15 amino acids. CDR3 in amino acids: CASSDRGLSGNTIYF. The DNA of the CDR3 is TGTGCCAGCAGTGATCGTGGGCTCTCTGGAAACACCATATATTTT.

V gene TRBV7-2 combines with J gene TRBJ2-2, with 8 bases that match TRBD1. Germline trimming cut 7 bases from V and 7 bases from J; bases unmatched to any gene: 8. Germline values: CDR1 SGHTA, CDR2 FQGNSA. The CDR3 totals 14 residues. The CDR3 is CASNKDRVNGELFF. The CDR3 nucleotides read TGTGCCAGCAACAAGGACAGGGTGAACGGGGAGCTGTTTTTT.

The V gene is TRBV5-4, the J gene TRBJ2-7; 14 positions agree with TRBD2. In germline, CDR1 is SGHNT, CDR2 YYREEE (reference sequence). The CDR3 totals 16 residues. V shed 0 bases, J shed 4 bases, and the junction held 3 bases outside the gene matches. The CDR3: CASSLGRTSGRYEQYF. CDR3 in DNA: TGTGCCAGCAGCTTGGGGCGGACTAGCGGGAGGTACGAGCAGTACTTC.

The V and J genes are TRBV5-4 and TRBJ2-7, with 7 positions matching TRBD1. V lost 3 bases to trimming and J lost 2 bases; unmatched junction nucleotides: 5. The germline gives CDR1 SGHNT, CDR2 YYREEE (reference sequence). The CDR3 covers 14 residues. The CDR3 loop is CASSYMGQTYEQYF. CDR3 bases: TGTGCCAGCAGCTATATGGGACAGACCTACGAGCAGTACTTC.

This chain uses TRBV5-1 with TRBJ1-3, with 10 bases that match TRBD1. The CDR3 length is 15 residues. Trimming took 4 bases from V and 3 from J; bases not matched to a gene: 4. From germline, CDR1 is SGHRS and CDR2 YFSETQ. CDR3 DNA: TGCGCCAGCAGCGTGACAGGGGGCGATGGAAACACCATATATTTT. This gives the protein CASSVTGGDGNTIYF.

This chain joins TRBV9 and TRBJ2-7; no firm D call. In germline, CDR1 is SGDLS, CDR2 YYNGEE. V gave up 0 bases and J gave up 1 base, with 8 bases separating them. This CDR3 has 14 amino acids. The CDR3 nucleotides read TGTGCCAGCAGCGTAGGATCCCAGTCCTACGAGCAGTACTTC. This encodes CASSVGSQSYEQYF.

This chain links TRBV28 with TRBJ1-2; 10 bases match TRBD1. Germline CDR1 reads MDHEN; CDR2 reads SYDVKM. The junction had 0 bases not matched to a gene; V was cut back by 6 bases and J by 2 bases. This CDR3 is 13 amino acids long. DNA for the CDR3: TGTGCCAGCAGGGGACAGGGGAACTATGGCTACACCTTC. This codes for CASRGQGNYGYTF.

V gene TRBV7-2 combines with J gene TRBJ2-7; 9 nucleotides line up with TRBD1. Unmatched junction bases numbered 7, after V lost 8 bases and J lost 2 bases. This CDR3 is 14 amino acids long. Germline CDR1 reads SGHTA; CDR2 reads FQGNSA. This CDR3 is CASGNRGRTYEQYF. In DNA form, the CDR3 reads TGTGCCAGCGGAAACAGGGGGCGGACCTACGAGCAGTACTTC.